The subject of this entry is one T cell receptor beta chain. The entry originates in a study of blood T cell repertoires in COVID-19. V lost 3 bases to trimming and J lost 5 bases; unmatched junction nucleotides: 7. In germline, CDR1 is MNHNS, CDR2 SASEGT. The CDR3 is made up of 16 amino acids. The repertoire was sequenced with immunoSEQ multiplex PCR; TCRdb's copy has only in-frame clones and lacks some. Altogether about 410,000 clones are present, roughly 90% being singletons, with the ten largest covering around 1.5%. Seattle cases were enrolled at active infection and followed longitudinally. The sample consisted of peripheral blood. The TCR sequence derives from a middle-aged woman with COVID-19, enrolled during active disease. V and J are TRBV6-1 and TRBJ1-6; 7 bases align to TRBD1. The DNA for the CDR3 is TGTGCCAGCAGTGATGTACCGGGACAGCATAATTCACCCCTCCACTTT. This translates into CASSDVPGQHNSPLHF.